This is a list of T cell receptor beta chains from one sample in a study of neurological immune-mediated disorders. TCRdb reprocessed the 5' RACE reads via MiXCR and lists one record per CDR3 protein. This table has fewer than 25,000 distinct CDR3 sequences, around 15% appearing once. Sequenced sample: PBMCs. The receptors originated from a woman aged 40 to 50 with HTLV-1-associated myelopathy (HAM/TSP). Each CDR3 is given with its conserved first and last residue. A D gene is named only where the DNA matches it firmly. Each size is once, few, many, or a class for an expanded clone.

j_gene: TRBJ2-2
d_gene: NA
abundance: many
v_gene: TRBV5-1
CDR3nt: TGCGCCAGCAGCTTGGTCGGCGGGGAGCTGTTTTTT
CDR3aa: CASSLVGGELFF

j_gene: TRBJ2-2
d_gene: NA
abundance: many
v_gene: TRBV6-1
CDR3nt: TGTGCCAGCAGCGCAGGGCTAGGCGGGGAGCTGTTTTTT
CDR3aa: CASSAGLGGELFF

j_gene: TRBJ2-5
d_gene: NA
abundance: many
v_gene: TRBV24-1
CDR3nt: TGTGCCACCAGTGATATGAAAGAGACCCAGTACTTC
CDR3aa: CATSDMKETQYF

j_gene: TRBJ2-5
d_gene: NA
abundance: few
v_gene: TRBV5-1
CDR3nt: TGCGCCAGCAGCTTAGGGGAGCGGGAGACCCAGTACTTC
CDR3aa: CASSLGERETQYF

j_gene: TRBJ2-3
d_gene: NA
abundance: many
v_gene: TRBV12-3/TRBV12-4
CDR3nt: TGTGCCAGCAGTTTATGGGGGGGGGCCACGGATACGCAGTATTTT
CDR3aa: CASSLWGGATDTQYF

j_gene: TRBJ1-2
d_gene: NA
abundance: many
v_gene: TRBV14
CDR3nt: TGTGCCAGCAGCCACAGGGACTTCTACACCTTC
CDR3aa: CASSHRDFYTF

j_gene: TRBJ1-2
d_gene: TRBD1
abundance: many
v_gene: TRBV20-1
CDR3nt: TGCAGTGCAGGACAGGGGGGCTATGGCTACACCTTC
CDR3aa: CSAGQGGYGYTF

j_gene: TRBJ1-4
d_gene: NA
abundance: many
v_gene: TRBV2
CDR3nt: TGTGCCAGCAGTGATCGTAGTTTCGAAAAACTGTTTTTT
CDR3aa: CASSDRSFEKLFF

j_gene: TRBJ2-1
d_gene: NA
abundance: many
v_gene: TRBV11-2
CDR3nt: TGTGCCAGCAGCTTAGCGCTAATCAATGAGCAGTTCTTC
CDR3aa: CASSLALINEQFF

j_gene: TRBJ2-3
d_gene: TRBD2
abundance: many
v_gene: TRBV12-3/TRBV12-4
CDR3nt: TGTGCCAGCAGTTTAGCGGGAGGGAGCGCAGATACGCAGTATTTT
CDR3aa: CASSLAGGSADTQYF

j_gene: TRBJ1-2
d_gene: TRBD1
abundance: many
v_gene: TRBV12-3/TRBV12-4
CDR3nt: TGTGCCAGCAGTTCCAGGGGGTGGAACTATGGCTACACCTTC
CDR3aa: CASSSRGWNYGYTF

j_gene: TRBJ2-3
d_gene: NA
abundance: many
v_gene: TRBV20-1
CDR3nt: TGCAGTGCTGGCACAGATACGCAGTATTTT
CDR3aa: CSAGTDTQYF

j_gene: TRBJ2-2
d_gene: TRBD1
abundance: many
v_gene: TRBV5-1
CDR3nt: TGCGCCAGCAGCCCATACAGGGGTAGCGCCGGGGAGCTGTTTTTT
CDR3aa: CASSPYRGSAGELFF